A selection of T cell receptor beta chains follows, all from one sample in a study of neurological immune-mediated disorders. TCRdb fed the 5' RACE reads into MiXCR, producing one record per CDR3 protein. The sample contains over 13,000 distinct CDR3 sequences, 10% of which appear only once. The sequencing input was PBMCs. Receptors were obtained from a woman aged 40 to 55 in good health. The conserved cysteine and the conserved F or W are not part of the CDR3 here.

v_gene: TRBV12-3/TRBV12-4; CDR3aa: ASSRGLANTGELF
v_gene: TRBV6-5; CDR3aa: ASSYSYLGDPRRWELF
v_gene: TRBV11-2; CDR3aa: ASSLFPGQGTYNEQF
v_gene: TRBV5-1; CDR3aa: ASSSRQVLQETQY
v_gene: TRBV5-1; CDR3aa: ASSLVIAGRETQY
v_gene: TRBV20-1; CDR3aa: SAQIRASGRAAGELF
v_gene: TRBV20-1; CDR3aa: SALPGQGGETQY
v_gene: TRBV10-3; CDR3aa: AIRQEGIDYEQY
v_gene: TRBV5-1; CDR3aa: ASSVDRTYEQY
v_gene: TRBV20-1; CDR3aa: SAMREPRETQY